One and the same sample provided the 29 T cell receptor beta chains below, sequenced in a study of T cell changes during pregnancy in multiple sclerosis. TCRdb's table, derived via immunoSEQ multiplex PCR, lists solely in-frame clones and lacks some. Among around 92,000 clones listed, 80% to 95% were seen once. This specimen was peripheral blood, taken in the first trimester of pregnancy. These receptors came from a female donor with multiple sclerosis, enrolled in a pregnancy study.

This sequence joins TRBV27 and TRBJ2-1; 12 nucleotides agree with TRBD2. The germline gives CDR1 MNHEY, CDR2 SMNVEV (reference sequence). The CDR3 has 15 residues. The J segment lost 11 bases and the V segment lost 7 bases, leaving 12 bases of the junction unmatched. The CDR3 DNA reads TGTGCCAGCACGATATCTAGCGGGGGGGCCACCAAGCAGTTCTTC. This codes for CASTISSGGATKQFF.

This rearrangement joins TRBV29-1 to TRBJ2-1; D call uncertain. The CDR3 totals 13 residues. V shed 3 bases and J shed 6 bases, with 12 bases lying between them. Germline assignment: CDR1 SQVTM and CDR2 ANQGSEA. CDR3 nucleotides: TGCAGCGTTGAGTATCAACAGTCCAATGAGCAGTTCTTC. It specifies CSVEYQQSNEQFF.

The chain uses TRBV19 and TRBJ1-5; 7 bases align to TRBD1. The CDR3 sequence is 15 residues long. Trimming at V came to 9 bases and at J to 1 base, leaving 9 bases not matched to a gene. CDR1 and CDR2 (germline): LNHDA, SQIVND (reference sequence). The CDR3 sequence: CASSDRARSNQPQHF. Written as DNA, the CDR3 is TGTGCCAGCAGTGACAGGGCGAGAAGCAATCAGCCCCAGCATTTT. Supplemented by reference TRBV19 and TRBJ1-5, the full variable domain reads DGGITQSPKYLFRKEGQNVTLSCEQNLNHDAMYWYRQDPGQGLRLIYYSQIVNDFQKGDIAEGYSVSREKKESFPLTVTSAQKNPTAFYLCASSDRARSNQPQHFGDGTRLSIL.

Points on this clone: In the same sample, other DNA sequences code for this CDR3. The chain is built from TRBV13 and TRBJ1-1; the match to TRBD1 covers 10 bases. V dropped 3 bases and J dropped 5; count of bases not matched to a gene: 3. This CDR3 is built from 14 residues. Germline CDR1 and CDR2: PRHDT and FYEKMQ (reference sequence). This CDR3 is CASSFGTGDTEAFF. The CDR3 DNA reads as TGTGCCAGCAGCTTCGGGACAGGGGATACTGAAGCTTTCTTT.

This rearrangement joins TRBV13 to TRBJ2-7, with TRBD2 matching over 7 bases. After removal of 4 bases from V and 0 bases from J, the junction contained 15 bases not matched to a gene. Germline values: CDR1 PRHDT, CDR2 FYEKMQ (reference sequence). The CDR3 spans 18 residues. The CDR3 nucleotides read TGTGCCAGCAGCTCGTCAACTTTAGCGGGCGATAGCTCCTACGAGCAGTACTTC. Amino acid sequence: CASSSSTLAGDSSYEQYF. The whole variable domain, filled in from reference TRBV13 and TRBJ2-7, reads AAGVIQSPRHLIKEKRETATLKCYPIPRHDTVYWYQQGPGQDPQFLISFYEKMQSDKGSIPDRFSAQQFSDYHSELNMSSLELGDSALYFCASSSSTLAGDSSYEQYFGPGTRLTVT.

This clone was counted only a few times. The chain has TRBV2 and TRBJ2-2; D gene ambiguous. Trimming removed 3 bases at V and 2 bases at J, with 13 bases between. This CDR3 comprises 16 residues. Germline CDR1 SNHLY, CDR2 FYNNEI. The DNA for the CDR3 is TGTGCCAGCAGTGACTCCAAGCACAGAAACACCGGGGAGCTGTTTTTT. Translated, it gives CASSDSKHRNTGELFF. Together with reference TRBV2 and TRBJ2-2, the CDR3 gives the full variable domain: EPEVTQTPSHQVTQMGQEVILRCVPISNHLYFYWYRQILGQKVEFLVSFYNNEISEKSEIFDDQFSVERPDGSNFTLKIRSTKLEDSAMYFCASSDSKHRNTGELFFGEGSRLTVL.

This clone was recorded only once. The chain joins TRBV27 to TRBJ2-7, with 10 bases fitting TRBD1. CDR3 length equals 14 residues. The trim removed 5 bases at V and 6 bases at J, leaving 7 bases unmatched. CDR1 is MNHEY and CDR2 is SMNVEV in the germline V gene (reference sequence). The CDR3 sequence: CASSQSGTGAEQYF. The CDR3 DNA reads TGTGCCAGCAGTCAATCCGGGACAGGGGCCGAGCAGTACTTC.

This chain links TRBV18 with TRBJ1-6; TRBD1 matches 8 bases. CDR1 is KGHSH, CDR2 LQKENI, per germline. The V gene end was trimmed by 3 bases and the J gene end by 7 bases; junction bases not matched to a gene: 11. The CDR3 length is 17 residues. CDR3 nucleotide sequence: TGTGCCAGCTCACCGAAACCAAGGACAGGGAGGAATTCACCCCTCCACTTT. Amino acid sequence: CASSPKPRTGRNSPLHF.

The V call is TRBV7-9, the J call TRBJ1-3, with D unresolved. Germline V lookup: CDR1 SEHNR, CDR2 FQNEAQ (reference sequence). The length of the CDR3 is 11 residues. Trimming took 7 bases from V and 3 from J, leaving 4 bases between them. CDR3 sequence (DNA): TGTGCCAGCACCTATGGAAACACCATATATTTT. This gives the protein CASTYGNTIYF.

The V gene is TRBV30, the J gene TRBJ1-2, with TRBD1 matching 9 bases. Trimming took 7 bases from V and 4 from J; bases not matched to a gene: 10. CDR1 is GTSNPN, CDR2 SVGIG, per germline (reference sequence). The CDR3 is made up of 14 amino acids. This chain's CDR3 is CASYRGRLGYGYTF. CDR3 DNA: TGTGCCTCCTACAGGGGGCGCCTCGGCTATGGCTACACCTTC.

The chain links TRBV6-5 to TRBJ1-2; 7 bases line up with TRBD1. The CDR3 loop spans 14 amino acids. Germline assignment: CDR1 MNHEY and CDR2 SVGAGI. Trimming cost V 0 bases and J 6 bases; bases outside gene matches: 4. CDR3 sequence (DNA): TGTGCCAGCAGTTACTCGACAGGGTCGGATGGCTACACCTTC. Translating it yields CASSYSTGSDGYTF.

The chain couples TRBV5-4 to TRBJ2-5; D perhaps matches TRBD1 (6 bases). Germline CDR1 and CDR2: SGHNT and YYREEE (reference sequence). CDR3 length: 14 residues. Trimming stripped 4 bases from V and 5 bases from J, with 15 bases between. The CDR3 loop reads CASSEPGERETQYF. The CDR3 bases are TGTGCCAGCAGCGAACCAGGGGAGAGGGAGACCCAGTACTTC.

This clone occurred once. The rearrangement joins TRBV7-9 to TRBJ2-7; tentative D call: TRBD2 (5 bases). V was shortened by 2 bases and J by 6 bases, with 17 bases between the two germline ends. The CDR3 spans 15 residues. Germline V gives CDR1 SEHNR, CDR2 FQNEAQ (reference sequence). CDR3 protein: CASSLSAGLSSEQYF. DNA for the CDR3: TGTGCCAGCAGCTTAAGTGCGGGTCTGTCTTCCGAGCAGTACTTC. The whole variable domain, filled in from reference TRBV7-9 and TRBJ2-7, reads DTGVSQNPRHKITKRGQNVTFRCDPISEHNRLYWYRQTLGQGPEFLTYFQNEAQLEKSRLLSDRFSAERPKGSFSTLEIQRTEQGDSAMYLCASSLSAGLSSEQYFGPGTRLTVT.

The chain joins TRBV5-4 to TRBJ1-4; 7 bases fit TRBD1. With V trimmed by 4 bases and J by 3 bases, 6 bases remained unmatched. Germline V gene data show CDR1 as SGHNT and CDR2 as YYREEE (reference sequence). The CDR3 has 15 residues. CDR3 sequence reads: CASSPGDRANEKLFF. The CDR3 DNA follows: TGTGCCAGCAGCCCCGGCGACAGGGCTAATGAAAAACTGTTTTTT.

The chain joins TRBV5-6 to TRBJ2-3; 8 bases fit TRBD1. Germline V gene lookup returns CDR1 SGHDT and CDR2 YYEEEE. Trimming at V came to 2 bases and at J to 3 bases, leaving 5 bases not matched to a gene. CDR3 length: 15 amino acids. This CDR3 is CASSLAQGATDTQYF. Here the CDR3 DNA reads TGTGCCAGCAGCTTAGCGCAGGGGGCAACAGATACGCAGTATTTT.

The gene calls are TRBV4-2 and TRBJ1-1; possible D gene TRBD1, 5 bases. Germline CDR1 and CDR2: LGHNA and YNFKEQ. This CDR3 has 14 amino acids. V dropped 1 base and J dropped 5 bases, with 11 bases sitting between them. The CDR3, as DNA: TGTGCCAGCAGCCAAGCGGGGGGTAGGACTGAAGCTTTCTTT. Its translation is CASSQAGGRTEAFF.

There are a few counts of this clone. Here the CDR3 reads CASSGTESYNSPLHF. DNA for the CDR3: TGTGCCAGCAGCGGTACAGAGTCCTATAATTCACCCCTCCACTTT. This chain connects TRBV7-9 to TRBJ1-6; D not resolved. This CDR3 is built from 15 residues. The germline V gene encodes CDR1 SEHNR and CDR2 FQNEAQ (reference sequence). V was clipped by 5 bases and J by 1 base, with 9 bases between them.

The chain joins TRBV7-9 to TRBJ1-1, with D possibly being TRBD1 (6 bases). Germline V gene lookup returns CDR1 SEHNR and CDR2 FQNEAQ (reference sequence). V was cut by 1 base and J by 6 bases, with 18 bases left in between. The CDR3 consists of 16 residues. CDR3: CASSLGEGGLGAEAFF. The CDR3 DNA reads as TGTGCCAGCAGCTTAGGGGAGGGGGGATTAGGGGCTGAAGCTTTCTTT. The full variable domain, rest sourced from reference TRBV7-9 and TRBJ1-1, is DTGVSQNPRHKITKRGQNVTFRCDPISEHNRLYWYRQTLGQGPEFLTYFQNEAQLEKSRLLSDRFSAERPKGSFSTLEIQRTEQGDSAMYLCASSLGEGGLGAEAFFGQGTRLTVV.

The chain couples TRBV11-2 to TRBJ1-1; D remains ambiguous. This CDR3 spans 15 amino acids. Trimming left V 0 bases short and J 1 base short, with 9 bases between. Looked up from germline, CDR1 is SGHAT and CDR2 is FQNNGV. CDR3 amino acids: CASSLEARGNTEAFF. CDR3 coding DNA: TGTGCCAGCAGCTTAGAGGCGCGGGGGAACACTGAAGCTTTCTTT.

This clone was observed once. The chain combines TRBV9 with TRBJ2-2, with D tentatively TRBD2 (7 bases). V shed 0 bases and J shed 0 bases, with 18 bases lying between them. The CDR3 runs to 19 residues. CDR1 is SGDLS, CDR2 YYNGEE, per germline. As DNA, the CDR3 is TGTGCCAGCAGCGTAGTGGGCGGGGGCCCCCGCGCGAACACCGGGGAGCTGTTTTTT. Translating it yields CASSVVGGGPRANTGELFF.

The chain joins TRBV14 to TRBJ1-4; a weak D match, TRBD1 (5 bases). Germline lookup yields CDR1 SGHDN and CDR2 FVKESK. Trimming left V 5 bases short and J 12 bases short, with 19 bases between. This CDR3 has 14 residues. The CDR3 protein is CASSSGVATSELFF. The CDR3, as DNA: TGTGCCAGCAGCTCGGGGGTAGCGACCTCTGAACTGTTTTTT.

The chain employs TRBV19 and TRBJ2-3; 8 nucleotides match TRBD2. From germline, CDR1 is LNHDA and CDR2 SQIVND (reference sequence). Trimming at V came to 3 bases and at J to 5 bases, leaving 13 bases not matched to a gene. CDR3 length: 17 amino acids. The CDR3 region has the DNA TGTGCCAGTAGTATCGGTGGACTAGCATATGCCGAAGATACGCAGTATTTT. Protein sequence: CASSIGGLAYAEDTQYF. Full variable domain (outside the CDR3, taken from reference TRBV19 and TRBJ2-3): DGGITQSPKYLFRKEGQNVTLSCEQNLNHDAMYWYRQDPGQGLRLIYYSQIVNDFQKGDIAEGYSVSREKKESFPLTVTSAQKNPTAFYLCASSIGGLAYAEDTQYFGPGTRLTVL.

Note on this clone: This specimen includes other DNA sequences encoding the same CDR3. This chain uses TRBV6-1 with TRBJ1-2; 7 nucleotides align to TRBD1. The trim removed 6 bases at V and 4 bases at J, leaving 2 bases unmatched. CDR1 is MNHNS, CDR2 SASEGT, per germline. The CDR3 has 12 residues. The CDR3 protein is CASSRDSYGYTF. The CDR3, as DNA: TGTGCCAGCAGCAGGGACAGCTATGGCTACACCTTC.

The rearrangement uses TRBV4-1 and TRBJ1-1; TRBD1 aligns across 7 bases. The V segment lost 3 bases and the J segment 8 bases; nucleotides outside the gene matches: 9. CDR3 length equals 14 residues. The germline gives CDR1 MGHRA, CDR2 YSYEKL. The CDR3 spells CASSHTGQTFEAFF. Here the CDR3 DNA reads TGCGCCAGCAGCCATACGGGACAGACCTTCGAAGCTTTCTTT.

The chain combines TRBV2 with TRBJ1-4; D is perhaps TRBD1 (5 bases). Germline V lookup: CDR1 SNHLY, CDR2 FYNNEI. The CDR3 is made up of 15 amino acids. V was clipped by 6 bases and J by 8 bases, with 19 bases between them. This chain's CDR3 is CASRVTGTDYEKLFF. CDR3 sequence (DNA): TGTGCCAGCAGAGTTACCGGGACGGACTACGAAAAACTGTTTTTT.

A note on this clone: Other nucleotide sequences from this sample produce the same CDR3. This chain uses TRBV27 with TRBJ1-6, with D hard to call. Deletions cut 5 bases from V and 0 bases from J, with 5 bases between. Germline CDR1 MNHEY, CDR2 SMNVEV (reference sequence). This CDR3 has 14 residues. CDR3 region: CASSISSYNSPLHF. Written as DNA, the CDR3 is TGTGCCAGCAGTATTAGCTCCTATAATTCACCCCTCCACTTT.

The V gene is TRBV7-3, the J gene TRBJ1-6; D may be TRBD1 (5 bases). Deletions cut 0 bases from V and 11 bases from J, with 14 bases between. Per the germline V gene, CDR1 is SGHTA and CDR2 is FQGTGA. This CDR3 spans 15 amino acids. The CDR3 here is CASSLTPGGGTPLHF. The CDR3 nucleotides are TGTGCCAGCAGCTTAACGCCCGGGGGGGGGACACCCCTCCACTTT. Filled out from reference TRBV7-3 and TRBJ1-6, the complete variable domain reads GAGVSQTPSNKVTEKGKYVELRCDPISGHTALYWYRQSLGQGPEFLIYFQGTGAADDSGLPNDRFFAVRPEGSVSTLKIQRTERGDSAVYLCASSLTPGGGTPLHFGNGTRLTVT.

The genes are TRBV13 and TRBJ2-1, with TRBD1 identical over 9 bases. V shed 0 bases, J shed 7 bases, and the junction held 4 bases outside the gene matches. The V gene's germline CDR1 is PRHDT and CDR2 FYEKMQ (reference sequence). CDR3 size: 15 residues. The CDR3 sequence is CASSLGGTGLNEQFF. As DNA, the CDR3 is TGTGCCAGCAGCTTAGGAGGGACAGGGTTAAATGAGCAGTTCTTC.

The chain employs TRBV7-6 and TRBJ1-4, with D perhaps matching TRBD1 (6 bases). There are 14 residues in the CDR3. Deletions cut 1 base from V and 8 bases from J, with 11 bases between. CDR1 and CDR2 from the germline V gene are SGHVS and FNYEAQ. The CDR3, as DNA: TGTGCCAGCAGCTTAGAAGGCAGGGGCGAAAAACTGTTTTTT. Translating it yields CASSLEGRGEKLFF.